This T cell receptor (beta chain) comes out of a study of blood T cell repertoires in COVID-19. Across the whole study: T cells, B-cell-depleted T cells, or PBMCs provided the cDNA or gDNA that served as material.

The protocol was immunoSEQ multiplex PCR, while the TCRdb copy is restricted to in-frame clones and leaves out a portion. The sample consists of 45,000 or so clones, approximately 85% of them appearing once. The germline V gene encodes CDR1 MNHEY and CDR2 SMNVEV (reference sequence). V lost 4 bases and J lost 2, with 12 bases in between. The CDR3 spans 15 residues. Sequencing was performed on peripheral blood. The receptor was derived from a woman at least 80 years old with acute or convalescent COVID-19. The V and J genes are TRBV27 and TRBJ2-1, with D perhaps TRBD1 (5 bases). The DNA for the CDR3 is TGTGCCAGCAGTTATAACAGGCAAACCTACAATGAGCAGTTCTTC. Its protein product is CASSYNRQTYNEQFF.